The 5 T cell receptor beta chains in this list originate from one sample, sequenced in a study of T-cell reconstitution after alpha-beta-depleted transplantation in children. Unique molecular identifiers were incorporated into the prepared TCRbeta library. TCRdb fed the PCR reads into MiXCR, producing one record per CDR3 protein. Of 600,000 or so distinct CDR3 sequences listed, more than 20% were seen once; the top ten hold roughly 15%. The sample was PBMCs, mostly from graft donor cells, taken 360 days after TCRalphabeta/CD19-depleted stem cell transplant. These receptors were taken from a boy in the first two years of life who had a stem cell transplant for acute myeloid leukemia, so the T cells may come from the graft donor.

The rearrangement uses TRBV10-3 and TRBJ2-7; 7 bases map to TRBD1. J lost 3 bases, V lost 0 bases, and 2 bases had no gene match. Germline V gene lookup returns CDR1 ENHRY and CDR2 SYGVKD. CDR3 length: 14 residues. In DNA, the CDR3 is TGTGCCATCAGTGAGTCAGACAGGGACTACGAGCAGTACTTC. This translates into CAISESDRDYEQYF.

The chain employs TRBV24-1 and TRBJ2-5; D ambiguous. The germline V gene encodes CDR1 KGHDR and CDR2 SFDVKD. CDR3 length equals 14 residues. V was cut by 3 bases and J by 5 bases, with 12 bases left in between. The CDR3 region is CATSDDGDGETQYF. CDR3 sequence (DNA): TGTGCCACCAGTGATGATGGGGATGGGGAGACCCAGTACTTC.

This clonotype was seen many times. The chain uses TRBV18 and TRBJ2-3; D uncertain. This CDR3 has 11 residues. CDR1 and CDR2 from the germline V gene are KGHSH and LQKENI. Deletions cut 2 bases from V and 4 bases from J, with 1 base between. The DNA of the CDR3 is TGTGCCAGCTCACCATCAGATACGCAGTATTTT. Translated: CASSPSDTQYF.

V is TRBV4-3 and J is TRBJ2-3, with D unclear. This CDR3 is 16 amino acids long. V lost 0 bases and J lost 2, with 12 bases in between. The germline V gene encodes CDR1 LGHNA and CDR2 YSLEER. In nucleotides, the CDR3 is TGCGCCAGCAGCCAAGATGGGGTTCTGGACACAGATACGCAGTATTTT. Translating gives CASSQDGVLDTDTQYF.

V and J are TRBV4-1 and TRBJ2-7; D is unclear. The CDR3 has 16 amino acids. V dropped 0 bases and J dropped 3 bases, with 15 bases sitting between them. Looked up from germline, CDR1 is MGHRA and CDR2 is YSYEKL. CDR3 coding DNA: TGCGCCAGCAGCCAAGATACGGAGTCCCTAATCTACGAGCAGTACGTC. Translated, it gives CASSQDTESLIYEQYV.